There are a few counts of the clone carrying this T cell receptor (beta chain). What was sequenced were expressed TCRB transcripts, since all of the isolated RNA had been reverse transcribed. Profiling relied on immunoSEQ multiplex PCR, and the TCRdb table lists in-frame clones only, not all of them. The sample carries under 400,000 clones, roughly 13% recorded once. The sample is drawn from a study of beta chain features in type 1 diabetes. The CDR3 spans 14 residues. Trimming removed 3 bases at V and 4 bases at J, with 11 bases between. The germline V gene encodes CDR1 LNHDA and CDR2 SQIVND (reference sequence).

The chain uses TRBV19 and TRBJ2-3; no reliable D call. The sequence came from a man between 18 and 35 years old in good health. What was sequenced was naive CD4+ T cells from blood. CDR3 loop: CASSIGEAADTQYF. CDR3 DNA sequence: TGTGCCAGTAGTATCGGAGAGGCGGCAGATACGCAGTATTTT. The entire variable domain, with the rest obtained from reference TRBV19 and TRBJ2-3, is as follows: DGGITQSPKYLFRKEGQNVTLSCEQNLNHDAMYWYRQDPGQGLRLIYYSQIVNDFQKGDIAEGYSVSREKKESFPLTVTSAQKNPTAFYLCASSIGEAADTQYFGPGTRLTVL.